This T cell receptor (beta chain) came from a study of neoadjuvant nivolumab and ipilimumab in lung cancer. Study details: Patients got nivolumab 3 mg/kg on days 1, 15 and 29; combination added ipilimumab 1 mg/kg day 1. Study-wide findings and caveats: TCR sequencing covered a small number of samples.

Germline assignment: CDR1 GTSNPN and CDR2 SVGIG (reference sequence). V lost 0 bases to trimming and J lost 6 bases, with 17 bases between them. This CDR3 has 15 amino acids. Details on this clone: The antigen is unknown.

Assay used: immunoSEQ multiplex PCR; TCRdb lists only in-frame clones, some missing. This sample has a few thousand clones, with roughly 83% found just once. The sequencing used peripheral blood, collected after neoadjuvant nivolumab, alone or with ipilimumab, at or shortly before surgery. The rearrangement links TRBV30 to TRBJ1-1; no definite D call. The TCR sequence derives from an adult with non-small cell lung cancer. The CDR3 protein is CAWSVRSADLAEAFF. DNA of the CDR3: TGTGCCTGGAGTGTAAGGTCAGCCGACCTGGCTGAAGCTTTCTTT.